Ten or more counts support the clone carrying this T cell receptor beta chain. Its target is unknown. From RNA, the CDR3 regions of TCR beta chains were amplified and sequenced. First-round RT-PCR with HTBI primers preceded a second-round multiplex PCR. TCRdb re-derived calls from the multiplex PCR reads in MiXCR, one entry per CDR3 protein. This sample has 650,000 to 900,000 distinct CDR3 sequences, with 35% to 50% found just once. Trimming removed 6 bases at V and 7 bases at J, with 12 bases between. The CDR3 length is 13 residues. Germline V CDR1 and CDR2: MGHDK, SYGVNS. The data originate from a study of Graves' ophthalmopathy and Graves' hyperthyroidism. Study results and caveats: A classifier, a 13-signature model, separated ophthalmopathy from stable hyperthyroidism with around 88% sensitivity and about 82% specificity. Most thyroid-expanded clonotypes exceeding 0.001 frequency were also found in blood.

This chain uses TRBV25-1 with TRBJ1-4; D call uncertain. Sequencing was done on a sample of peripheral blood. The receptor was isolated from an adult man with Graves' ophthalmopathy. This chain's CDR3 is CASSDGSFEKLFF. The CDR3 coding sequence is TGTGCCAGCAGCGACGGGTCTTTTGAAAAACTGTTTTTT. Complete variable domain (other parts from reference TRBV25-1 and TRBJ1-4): EADIYQTPRYLVIGTGKKITLECSQTMGHDKMYWYQQDPGMELHLIHYSYGVNSTEKGDLSSESTVSRIRTEHFPLTLESARPSHTSQYLCASSDGSFEKLFFGSGTQLSVL.